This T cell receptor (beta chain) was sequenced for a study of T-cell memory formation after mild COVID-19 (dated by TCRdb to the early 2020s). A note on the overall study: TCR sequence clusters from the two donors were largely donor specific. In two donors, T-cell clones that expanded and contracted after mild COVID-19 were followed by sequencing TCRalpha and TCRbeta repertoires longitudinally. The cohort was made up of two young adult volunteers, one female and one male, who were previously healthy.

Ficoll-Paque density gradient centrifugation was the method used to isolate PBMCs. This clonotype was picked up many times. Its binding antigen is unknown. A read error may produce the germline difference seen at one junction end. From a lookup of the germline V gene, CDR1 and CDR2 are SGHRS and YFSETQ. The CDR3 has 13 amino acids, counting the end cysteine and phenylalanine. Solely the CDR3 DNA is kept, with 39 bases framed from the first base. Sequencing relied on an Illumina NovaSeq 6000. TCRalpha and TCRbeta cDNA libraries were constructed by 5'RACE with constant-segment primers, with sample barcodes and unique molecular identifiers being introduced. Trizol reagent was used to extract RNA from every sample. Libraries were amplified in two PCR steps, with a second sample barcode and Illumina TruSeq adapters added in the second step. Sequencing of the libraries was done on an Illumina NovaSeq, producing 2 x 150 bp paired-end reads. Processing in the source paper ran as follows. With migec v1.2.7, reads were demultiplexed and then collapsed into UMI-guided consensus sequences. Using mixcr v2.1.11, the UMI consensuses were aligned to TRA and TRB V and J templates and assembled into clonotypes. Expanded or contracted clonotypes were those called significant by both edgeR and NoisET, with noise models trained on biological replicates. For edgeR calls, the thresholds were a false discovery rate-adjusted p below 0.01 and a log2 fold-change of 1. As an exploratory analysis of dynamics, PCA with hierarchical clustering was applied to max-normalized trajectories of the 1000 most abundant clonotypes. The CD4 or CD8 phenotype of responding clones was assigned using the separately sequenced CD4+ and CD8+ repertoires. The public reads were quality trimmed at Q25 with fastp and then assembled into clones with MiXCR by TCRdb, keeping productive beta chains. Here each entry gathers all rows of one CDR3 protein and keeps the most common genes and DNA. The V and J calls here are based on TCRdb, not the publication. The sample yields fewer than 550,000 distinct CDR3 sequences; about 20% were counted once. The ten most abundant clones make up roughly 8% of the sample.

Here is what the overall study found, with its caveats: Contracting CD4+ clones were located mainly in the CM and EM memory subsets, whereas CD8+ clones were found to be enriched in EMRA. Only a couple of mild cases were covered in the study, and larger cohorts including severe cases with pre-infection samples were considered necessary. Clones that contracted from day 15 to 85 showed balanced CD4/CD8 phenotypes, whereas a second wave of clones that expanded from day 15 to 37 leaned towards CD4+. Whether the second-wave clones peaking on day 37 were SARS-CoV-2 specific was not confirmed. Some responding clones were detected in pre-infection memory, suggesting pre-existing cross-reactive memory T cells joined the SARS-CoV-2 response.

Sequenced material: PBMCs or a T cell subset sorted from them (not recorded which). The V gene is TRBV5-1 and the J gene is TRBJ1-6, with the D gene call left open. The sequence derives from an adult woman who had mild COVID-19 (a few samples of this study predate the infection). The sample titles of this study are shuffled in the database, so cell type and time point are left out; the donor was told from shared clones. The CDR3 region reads CASSLEYNSPLHF. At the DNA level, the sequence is TGTGCCAGCAGCTTAGAGTATAATTCACCCCTCCACTTT.